The clone carrying this T cell receptor (beta chain) was seen a few times. The data were obtained in a study of blood T cells in healthy people across ages. Trimming cost V 5 bases and J 3 bases, with 9 bases left between them. Germline values: CDR1 SGHAT, CDR2 FQNNGV. The CDR3 length is 13 residues. Using a J-beta primer mix together with a sample-barcoded 5' primer, a second PCR was run for about 6 to 11 cycles. TCRdb processed the 5' RACE reads anew with MiXCR; each CDR3 protein has one entry. Among about 970,000 distinct CDR3 sequences listed, roughly 50% were seen once. The material sequenced was blood. V and J are TRBV11-2 and TRBJ2-3; no reliable D call. The sequence derives from a woman in her fifties or sixties in good health. Written as DNA, the CDR3 is TGTGCCAGCAGCCCCGAACCGACAGATACGCAGTATTTT. This gives the protein CASSPEPTDTQYF.